This is a list of T cell receptor beta chains from one sample in a study of Ad26.COV2.S vaccination and SARS-CoV-2 variants. Assay used: immunoSEQ multiplex PCR; TCRdb lists only in-frame clones, some missing. The table shows 300,000 to 350,000 clones, with around four fifths occurring only once. Sequenced material: peripheral blood, taken in a trial of Ad26.COV2.S vaccine versus placebo. Every receptor here comes from a person between 18 and 65 years old who received the Ad26.COV2.S COVID-19 vaccine or a placebo. Both conserved end residues are part of each CDR3. Fields, in order: D gene, V gene, J gene, CDR3 protein. A D gene is named only where the DNA matches it firmly.

d_call: NA; v_call: TRBV14; j_call: TRBJ2-7; cdr3_aa: CASSRYEFYEQYF
d_call: TRBD2; v_call: TRBV18; j_call: TRBJ2-7; cdr3_aa: CASSRSGGDFYEQYF
d_call: TRBD1; v_call: TRBV5-4; j_call: TRBJ1-4; cdr3_aa: CASSWGTGREKLFF
d_call: TRBD1; v_call: TRBV28; j_call: TRBJ2-5; cdr3_aa: CASSRPGQLQETQYF
d_call: NA; v_call: TRBV5-5; j_call: TRBJ1-4; cdr3_aa: CASSLGTGGEKLFF
d_call: TRBD1; v_call: TRBV19; j_call: TRBJ1-2; cdr3_aa: CASTWDRAYYGYTF
d_call: NA; v_call: TRBV12-5; j_call: TRBJ2-5; cdr3_aa: CASGLGRKQETQYF
d_call: TRBD1; v_call: TRBV27; j_call: TRBJ1-5; cdr3_aa: CASTSGGSNQPQHF
d_call: TRBD1; v_call: TRBV2; j_call: TRBJ2-5; cdr3_aa: CASRTGGLETQYF
d_call: NA; v_call: TRBV14; j_call: TRBJ1-2; cdr3_aa: CASSQESYGYTF
d_call: TRBD1; v_call: TRBV13; j_call: TRBJ1-4; cdr3_aa: CASSSLTTGALDEKLFF
d_call: NA; v_call: TRBV28; j_call: TRBJ1-2; cdr3_aa: CASSAGFSFGLGIANYGYTF
d_call: NA; v_call: TRBV6-5; j_call: TRBJ1-6; cdr3_aa: CASIKVQNSPLHF
d_call: TRBD1; v_call: TRBV19; j_call: TRBJ1-2; cdr3_aa: CASSGRTGSNYGYTF
d_call: NA; v_call: TRBV21-1; j_call: TRBJ2-3; cdr3_aa: CASSLWGKKRGRQGSTDTQYF
d_call: NA; v_call: TRBV5-4; j_call: TRBJ2-3; cdr3_aa: CASSLPPRDTQYF
d_call: TRBD1; v_call: TRBV5-1; j_call: TRBJ1-1; cdr3_aa: CASSLVVGTGFETEAFF
d_call: TRBD1; v_call: TRBV15; j_call: TRBJ1-4; cdr3_aa: CATSRDTRGGEKLFF
d_call: NA; v_call: TRBV18; j_call: TRBJ1-1; cdr3_aa: CASSPRLSTEAFF
d_call: NA; v_call: TRBV5-1; j_call: TRBJ2-5; cdr3_aa: CASSLTSQETQYF
d_call: TRBD1; v_call: TRBV28; j_call: TRBJ2-7; cdr3_aa: CATWEGGTGTTYEQYF
d_call: NA; v_call: TRBV6-1; j_call: TRBJ1-5; cdr3_aa: CASSFFEGGQPQHF
d_call: NA; v_call: TRBV5-1; j_call: TRBJ2-5; cdr3_aa: CASSLGYEGGKTQYF